This TCR beta chain was captured in a study of early T cells in non-severe SARS-CoV-2 infection. From the 5' RACE reads, TCRdb called clonotypes with MiXCR, one entry per CDR3 protein. The sample lists tens of thousands of distinct CDR3 sequences; more than 5% were seen once. This clonotype was found a few times. Per germline, CDR1 SGDLS and CDR2 YYNGEE. Trimming at V came to 2 bases and at J to 7 bases, leaving 6 bases not matched to a gene. The CDR3 totals 13 residues. Input material: whole blood. This receptor was obtained from an adult who was a healthcare worker with PCR-confirmed SARS-CoV-2 infection or an uninfected control (not recorded which). This chain joins TRBV9 and TRBJ2-7; TRBD1 aligns across 7 bases. CDR3 protein: CASSVTGDGEQYF. The CDR3, as DNA: TGTGCCAGCAGCGTCACAGGGGACGGGGAGCAGTACTTC.